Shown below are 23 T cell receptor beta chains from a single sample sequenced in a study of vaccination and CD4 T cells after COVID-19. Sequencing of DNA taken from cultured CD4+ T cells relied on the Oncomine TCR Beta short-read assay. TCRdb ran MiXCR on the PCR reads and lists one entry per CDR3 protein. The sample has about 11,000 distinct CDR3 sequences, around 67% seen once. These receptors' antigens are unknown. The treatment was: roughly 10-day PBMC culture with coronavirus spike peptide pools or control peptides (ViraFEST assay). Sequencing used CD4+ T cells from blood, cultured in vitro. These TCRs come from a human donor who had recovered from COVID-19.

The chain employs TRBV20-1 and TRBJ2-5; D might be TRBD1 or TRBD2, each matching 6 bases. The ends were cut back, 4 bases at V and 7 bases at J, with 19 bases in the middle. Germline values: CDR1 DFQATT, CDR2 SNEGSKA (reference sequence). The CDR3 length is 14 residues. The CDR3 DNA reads TGCAGTGCTACCGACTATCGCGGAGGGGGGACCCAGTACTTC. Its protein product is CSATDYRGGGTQYF.

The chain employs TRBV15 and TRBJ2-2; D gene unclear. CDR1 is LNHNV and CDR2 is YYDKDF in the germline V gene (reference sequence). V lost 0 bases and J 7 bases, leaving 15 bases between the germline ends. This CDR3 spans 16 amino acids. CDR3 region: CATSRDLGGVLGELFF. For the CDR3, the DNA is TGTGCCACCAGCAGAGATTTAGGCGGAGTACTCGGGGAGCTGTTTTTT.

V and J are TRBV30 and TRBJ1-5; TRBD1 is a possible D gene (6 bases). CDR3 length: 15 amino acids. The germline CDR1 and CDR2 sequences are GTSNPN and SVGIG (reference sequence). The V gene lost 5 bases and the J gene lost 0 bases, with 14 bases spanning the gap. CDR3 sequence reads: CAWLARGYSNQPQHF. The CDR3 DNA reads TGTGCCTGGCTAGCGAGGGGGTATAGCAATCAGCCCCAGCATTTT.

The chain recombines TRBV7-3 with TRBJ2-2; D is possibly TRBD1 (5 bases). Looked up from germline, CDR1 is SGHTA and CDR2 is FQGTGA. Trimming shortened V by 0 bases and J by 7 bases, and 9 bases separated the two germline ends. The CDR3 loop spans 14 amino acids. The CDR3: CASSLTPRGGELFF. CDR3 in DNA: TGTGCCAGCAGCTTAACTCCAAGGGGCGGGGAGCTGTTTTTT.

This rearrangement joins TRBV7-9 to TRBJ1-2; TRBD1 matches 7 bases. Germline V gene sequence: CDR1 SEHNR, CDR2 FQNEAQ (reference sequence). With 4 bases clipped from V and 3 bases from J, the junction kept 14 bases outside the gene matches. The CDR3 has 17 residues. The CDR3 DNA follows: TGTGCCAGCAGCTACAGACAGGGAGCAGAGTCGTACTATGGCTACACCTTC. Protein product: CASSYRQGAESYYGYTF.

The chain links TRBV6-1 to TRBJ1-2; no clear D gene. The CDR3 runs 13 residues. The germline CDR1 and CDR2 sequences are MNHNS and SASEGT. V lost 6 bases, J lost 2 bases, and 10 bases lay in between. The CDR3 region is CASSPTSNYGYTF. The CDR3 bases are TGTGCCAGCAGCCCCACTTCCAACTATGGCTACACCTTC.

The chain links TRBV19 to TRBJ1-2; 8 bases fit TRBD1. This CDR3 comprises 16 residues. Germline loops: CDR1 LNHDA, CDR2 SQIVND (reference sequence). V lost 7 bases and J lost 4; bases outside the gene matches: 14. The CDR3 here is CASNPLVGTGPYGYTF. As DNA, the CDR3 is TGTGCCAGTAATCCCCTGGTGGGGACAGGCCCCTATGGCTACACCTTC.

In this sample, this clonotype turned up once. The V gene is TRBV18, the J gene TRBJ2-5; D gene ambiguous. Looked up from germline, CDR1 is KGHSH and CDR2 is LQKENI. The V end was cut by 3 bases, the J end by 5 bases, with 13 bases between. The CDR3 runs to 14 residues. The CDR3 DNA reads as TGTGCCAGCTCACCCCCGCCGGCGTGGGAGACCCAGTACTTC. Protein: CASSPPPAWETQYF. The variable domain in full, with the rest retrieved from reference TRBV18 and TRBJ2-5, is NAGVMQNPRHLVRRRGQEARLRCSPMKGHSHVYWYRQLPEEGLKFMVYLQKENIIDESGMPKERFSAEFPKEGPSILRIQQVVRGDSAAYFCASSPPPAWETQYFGPGTRLLVL.

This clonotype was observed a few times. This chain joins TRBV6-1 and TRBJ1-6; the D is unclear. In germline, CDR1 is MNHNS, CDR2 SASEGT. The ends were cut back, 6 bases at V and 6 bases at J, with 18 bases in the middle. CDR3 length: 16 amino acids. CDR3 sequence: CASSIHKPGTNSPLHF. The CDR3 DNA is TGTGCCAGCAGCATCCATAAGCCTGGAACTAATTCACCCCTCCACTTT.

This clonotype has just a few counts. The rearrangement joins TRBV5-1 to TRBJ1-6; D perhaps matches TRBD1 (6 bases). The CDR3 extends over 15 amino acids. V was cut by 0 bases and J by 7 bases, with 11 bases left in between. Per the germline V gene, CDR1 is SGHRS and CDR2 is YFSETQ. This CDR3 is CASSLATGFNSPLHF. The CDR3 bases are TGCGCCAGCAGCTTGGCAACAGGGTTCAATTCACCCCTCCACTTT.

CDR3 bases: TGTGCCAGCAGTGAGGGGAGGGCCGGGGAGCTGTTTTTT. Encoded protein: CASSEGRAGELFF. The chain is built from TRBV6-1 and TRBJ2-2, with 7 nucleotides matching TRBD2. V was pared by 3 bases and J by 6 bases, with 1 base of the junction left unmatched. The CDR3 runs 13 residues. Germline V gene data show CDR1 as MNHNS and CDR2 as SASEGT.

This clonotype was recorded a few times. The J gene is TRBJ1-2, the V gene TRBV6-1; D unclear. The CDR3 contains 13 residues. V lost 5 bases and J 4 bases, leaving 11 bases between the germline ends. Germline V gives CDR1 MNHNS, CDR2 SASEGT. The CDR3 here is CASSQEIAYGYTF. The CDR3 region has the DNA TGTGCCAGCAGTCAAGAGATCGCCTATGGCTACACCTTC.

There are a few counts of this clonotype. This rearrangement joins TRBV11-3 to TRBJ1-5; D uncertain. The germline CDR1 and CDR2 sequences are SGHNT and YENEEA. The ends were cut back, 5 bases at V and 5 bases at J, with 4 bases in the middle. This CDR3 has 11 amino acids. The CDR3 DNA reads TGTGCCAGCAGCAATGATCAGCCCCAGCATTTT. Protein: CASSNDQPQHF.

The CDR3 protein is CSARDWGQGSQPQHF. The DNA for the CDR3 is TGCAGTGCTAGAGATTGGGGACAGGGGAGTCAGCCCCAGCATTTT. The chain couples TRBV20-1 to TRBJ1-5, with 10 positions matching TRBD1. The germline gives CDR1 DFQATT, CDR2 SNEGSKA (reference sequence). V was pared by 0 bases and J by 6 bases, with 5 bases of the junction left unmatched. The CDR3 extends over 15 amino acids.

CDR3 region: CASSPDFRARRETQYF. CDR3 coding DNA: TGTGCCAGCAGCCCCGATTTTAGGGCCCGGAGAGAGACCCAGTACTTC. The chain recombines TRBV7-2 with TRBJ2-5, with unresolved D. CDR1 is SGHTA and CDR2 is FQGNSA in the germline V gene. The germline V and J ends were trimmed by 5 bases and 4 bases, with 20 bases remaining between them. The CDR3 has 16 amino acids.

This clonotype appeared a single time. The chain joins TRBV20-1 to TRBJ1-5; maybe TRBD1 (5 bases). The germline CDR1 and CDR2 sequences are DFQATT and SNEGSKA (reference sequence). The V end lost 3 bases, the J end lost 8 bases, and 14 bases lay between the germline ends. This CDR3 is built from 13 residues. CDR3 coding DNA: TGCAGTGCTAGGGGGGAAGCCTCGGAGCCCCAGCATTTT. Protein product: CSARGEASEPQHF.

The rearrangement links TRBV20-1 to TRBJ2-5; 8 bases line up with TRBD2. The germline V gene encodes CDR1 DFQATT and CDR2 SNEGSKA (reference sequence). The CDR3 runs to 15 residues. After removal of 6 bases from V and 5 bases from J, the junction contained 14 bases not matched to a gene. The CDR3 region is CSARSTRGAYETQYF. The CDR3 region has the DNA TGCAGTGCGAGATCCACGCGGGGGGCGTACGAGACCCAGTACTTC.

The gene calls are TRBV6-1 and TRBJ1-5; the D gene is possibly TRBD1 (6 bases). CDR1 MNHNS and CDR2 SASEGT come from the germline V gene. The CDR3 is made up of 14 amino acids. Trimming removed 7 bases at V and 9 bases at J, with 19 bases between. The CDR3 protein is CASTREQGGTPQHF. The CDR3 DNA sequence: TGTGCCAGCACGCGGGAACAGGGTGGTACGCCCCAGCATTTT.

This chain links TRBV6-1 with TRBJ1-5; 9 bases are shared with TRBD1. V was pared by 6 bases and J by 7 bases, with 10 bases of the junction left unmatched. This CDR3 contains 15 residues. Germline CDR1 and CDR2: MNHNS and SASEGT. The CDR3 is CASSISGTGLQPQHF. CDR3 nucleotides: TGTGCCAGCAGCATCAGCGGGACAGGGCTACAGCCCCAGCATTTT.

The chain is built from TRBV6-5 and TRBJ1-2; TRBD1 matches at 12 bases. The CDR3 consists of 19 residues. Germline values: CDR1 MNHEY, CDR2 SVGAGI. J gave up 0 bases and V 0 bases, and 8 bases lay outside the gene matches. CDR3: CASSYSTLRDRGPNYGYTF. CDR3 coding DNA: TGTGCCAGCAGTTACTCGACCCTCCGGGACAGGGGGCCTAACTATGGCTACACCTTC.

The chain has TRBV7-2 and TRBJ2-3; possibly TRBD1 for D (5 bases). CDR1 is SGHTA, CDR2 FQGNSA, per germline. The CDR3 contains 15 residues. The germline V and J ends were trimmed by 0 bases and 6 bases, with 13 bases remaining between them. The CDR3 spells CASSLALSKGDTQYF. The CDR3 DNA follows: TGTGCCAGCAGCTTAGCGTTATCGAAGGGGGATACGCAGTATTTT.

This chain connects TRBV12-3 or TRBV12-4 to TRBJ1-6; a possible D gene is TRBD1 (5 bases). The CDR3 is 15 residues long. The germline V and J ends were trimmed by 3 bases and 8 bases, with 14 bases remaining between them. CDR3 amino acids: CASSLEGTVYSPLHF. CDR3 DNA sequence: TGTGCCAGCAGTTTGGAAGGGACGGTTTATTCACCCCTCCACTTT.

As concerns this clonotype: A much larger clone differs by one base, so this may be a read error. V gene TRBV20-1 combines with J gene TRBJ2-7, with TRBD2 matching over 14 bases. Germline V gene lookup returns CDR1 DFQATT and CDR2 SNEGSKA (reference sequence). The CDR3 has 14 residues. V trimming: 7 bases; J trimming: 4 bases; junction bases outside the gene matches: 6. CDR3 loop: CSVAGLAGVYEQYF. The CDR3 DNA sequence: TGCAGTGTAGCGGGACTAGCGGGAGTTTACGAGCAGTACTTC.